A single sample gave rise to the 29 T cell receptor beta chains below, sequenced in a study of control samples from healthy donors and cancer patients. Assay used: immunoSEQ multiplex PCR; TCRdb lists only in-frame clones, some missing. The data contain just under 80,000 clones, approximately 90% of them singletons. The sequenced sample consisted of PBMCs. The receptors were sampled from a woman aged 60-75 years with head and neck cancer.

V is TRBV6-5 and J is TRBJ2-7, with 8 bases matching TRBD2. With V trimmed by 4 bases and J by 5 bases, 13 bases remained unmatched. CDR1 is MNHEY and CDR2 is SVGAGI in the germline V gene. The CDR3 spans 16 residues. CDR3 nucleotide sequence: TGTGCCAGCAGTTCTGGGGCAACGGGAGGGCTCAACGAGCAGTACTTC. It encodes CASSSGATGGLNEQYF.

The CDR3 region is CASSFAGTGTEAFF. DNA of the CDR3: TGTGCCAGCAGTTTCGCCGGGACAGGGACTGAAGCTTTCTTT. The chain recombines TRBV6-5 with TRBJ1-1; 9 nucleotides align to TRBD1. Per germline, CDR1 MNHEY and CDR2 SVGAGI. After removal of 4 bases from V and 5 bases from J, the junction contained 5 bases not matched to a gene. CDR3 length: 14 amino acids.

The rearrangement joins TRBV13 to TRBJ1-1, with D possibly matching TRBD1 (5 bases). Per germline, CDR1 PRHDT and CDR2 FYEKMQ (reference sequence). CDR3 length: 14 residues. V was cut by 3 bases and J by 5 bases, with 13 bases left in between. The CDR3 DNA reads TGTGCCAGCAGCTTCGTAAGTAGGGGTACTGAAGCTTTCTTT. Translated: CASSFVSRGTEAFF.

The V and J genes are TRBV30 and TRBJ2-3, with 9 bases fitting TRBD1. The CDR3 has 14 residues. CDR1 GTSNPN and CDR2 SVGIG come from the germline V gene (reference sequence). The junction had 7 bases not matched to a gene; V was cut back by 5 bases and J by 4 bases. This chain's CDR3 is CAWGGQGAADTQYF. In DNA, the CDR3 is TGTGCCTGGGGGGGACAGGGCGCGGCAGATACGCAGTATTTT.

The chain joins TRBV6-5 to TRBJ2-7; possibly TRBD1 for D (6 bases). Trimming cost V 7 bases and J 2 bases, with 15 bases left between them. Germline assignment: CDR1 MNHEY and CDR2 SVGAGI. This CDR3 has 14 amino acids. The chain's CDR3 is CASKTNRETYEQYF. The CDR3 DNA reads TGTGCCAGCAAAACAAACAGGGAAACCTACGAGCAGTACTTC.

The V call is TRBV27, the J call TRBJ2-1; TRBD2 agrees at 8 bases. V shed 3 bases and J 0 bases; nucleotides not matched to a gene: 10. The V gene's germline CDR1 is MNHEY and CDR2 SMNVEV (reference sequence). CDR3 size: 18 residues. Written as DNA, the CDR3 is TGTGCCAGCAGTTTGGGTCTACAGCGGGGGAGCTCCTACAATGAGCAGTTCTTC. Amino acids: CASSLGLQRGSSYNEQFF.

The chain links TRBV7-2 to TRBJ1-2; D remains unclear. Trimming pared 0 bases from V and 1 base from J, leaving 15 bases between. From germline, CDR1 is SGHTA and CDR2 FQGNSA. The CDR3 is 17 amino acids. The DNA for the CDR3 is TGTGCCAGCAGCTTAGCGCCCCAGTTCCAAATTAACTATGGCTACACCTTC. Protein product: CASSLAPQFQINYGYTF.

The V call is TRBV21-1, the J call TRBJ1-1. TRBV21-1 is a pseudogene locus. The CDR3 is 17 amino acids. This CDR3 is CASSKDRIGSGNTEAFF. For the CDR3, the DNA is TGTGCCAGCAGCAAAGATAGGATCGGTTCGGGGAACACTGAAGCTTTCTTT.

This sequence joins TRBV7-2 and TRBJ1-2, with D possibly matching TRBD1 (6 bases). The germline V gene has CDR1 SGHTA and CDR2 FQGNSA. The CDR3 runs to 15 residues. V was shortened by 7 bases and J by 5 bases, with 20 bases between the two germline ends. The CDR3 here is CASTLLGGNGYGYTF. The CDR3 bases are TGTGCCAGCACCCTCTTAGGGGGTAATGGGTATGGCTACACCTTC. Using reference TRBV7-2 and TRBJ1-2 for the parts outside the CDR3, the full variable domain is GAGVSQSPSNKVTEKGKDVELRCDPISGHTALYWYRQSLGQGLEFLIYFQGNSAPDKSGLPSDRFSAERTGGSVSTLTIQRTQQEDSAVYLCASTLLGGNGYGYTFGSGTRLTVV.

In nucleotides, the CDR3 is TGTGCCAGCAGCTTAGAAGCGGGAGGGTCCACCGGGGAGCTGTTTTTT. Residues: CASSLEAGGSTGELFF. The rearrangement links TRBV7-9 to TRBJ2-2; 10 bases are shared with TRBD2. With V trimmed by 1 base and J by 4 bases, 3 bases remained unmatched. The CDR3 covers 16 residues. Germline CDR1 and CDR2: SEHNR and FQNEAQ (reference sequence).

This chain uses TRBV5-4 with TRBJ2-2; D not resolved. The CDR3 consists of 15 residues. The germline V gene encodes CDR1 SGHNT and CDR2 YYREEE (reference sequence). Trimming shortened V by 4 bases and J by 0 bases, and 10 bases separated the two germline ends. The CDR3 is CASSPASANTGELFF. CDR3 bases: TGTGCCAGCAGCCCCGCTTCTGCGAACACCGGGGAGCTGTTTTTT.

The sample holds one count of this clone. V and J are TRBV6-5 and TRBJ2-3; D gene uncertain. CDR1 MNHEY and CDR2 SVGAGI come from the germline V gene. The germline V and J ends were trimmed by 7 bases and 1 base, with 12 bases remaining between them. The CDR3 extends over 14 amino acids. CDR3: CASISRSRTDTQYF. In DNA, the CDR3 is TGTGCCAGCATCTCTCGATCCCGCACAGATACGCAGTATTTT.

V and J are TRBV10-3 and TRBJ2-1, with a weak D call TRBD2 (5 bases). V was clipped by 10 bases and J by 0 bases, with 19 bases between them. The CDR3 is made up of 16 amino acids. Germline lookup yields CDR1 ENHRY and CDR2 SYGVKD. CDR3 in DNA: TGTGCCACCTCCCGGGAAGACATAAACTCCTACAATGAGCAGTTCTTC. Its translation is CATSREDINSYNEQFF.

V is TRBV5-1 and J is TRBJ2-7, with TRBD2 identical over 14 bases. Germline CDR1 and CDR2: SGHRS and YFSETQ. The CDR3 runs 18 residues. Trimming at V came to 6 bases and at J to 7 bases, leaving 18 bases not matched to a gene. Here the CDR3 reads CASTKQGPGLAGVQEQYF. The CDR3 DNA follows: TGCGCCAGCACAAAACAGGGACCGGGACTAGCGGGAGTACAGGAGCAGTACTTC.

The chain links TRBV21-1 to TRBJ1-1; the D call TRBD1 from the table was never checked on the DNA. TRBV21-1 corresponds to a pseudogene. The CDR3 extends over 17 amino acids. CDR3 residues: CASSKLDRGWRNTEAFF. Here the CDR3 DNA reads TGTGCCAGCAGCAAACTTGACAGGGGGTGGAGGAACACTGAAGCTTTCTTT.

The chain joins TRBV11-2 to TRBJ2-1; TRBD2 matches 16 bases. V dropped 1 base and J dropped 10; count of bases not matched to a gene: 4. The CDR3 has 16 residues. From germline, CDR1 is SGHAT and CDR2 FQNNGV. CDR3 DNA: TGTGCCAGCAGCTTAGCCCCGGGACTAGCGGGAGGGGAGCAGTTCTTC. It translates to CASSLAPGLAGGEQFF.

V gene TRBV5-3 combines with J gene TRBJ1-4; TRBD1 might be the D (5 bases). TRBV5-3 is an ORF, with its function uncertain. The CDR3 extends over 14 amino acids. Trimming pared 0 bases from V and 8 bases from J, leaving 11 bases between. The CDR3, as DNA: TGTGCCAGAAGCTTGGTTGGGGGAGCGGAAAAACTGTTTTTT. It codes for CARSLVGGAEKLFF.

This clone came up once. The chain links TRBV19 to TRBJ2-5, with D tentatively TRBD1 or TRBD2 (5 bases each). V lost 5 bases, J lost 4 bases, and 20 bases lay in between. CDR1 and CDR2 (germline): LNHDA, SQIVND (reference sequence). This CDR3 has 16 amino acids. The CDR3 nucleotides are TGTGCCAGTAGTGGCGGCCAGGGTCCGGGGCGAGAGACCCAGTACTTC. Translated: CASSGGQGPGRETQYF.

The chain couples TRBV9 to TRBJ2-5, with D maybe TRBD1 (6 bases). Trimming pared 3 bases from V and 3 bases from J, leaving 9 bases between. Germline loops: CDR1 SGDLS, CDR2 YYNGEE. CDR3 length: 13 amino acids. CDR3 DNA sequence: TGTGCCAGCAGCGCCGGGACAAAAGAGACCCAGTACTTC. It specifies CASSAGTKETQYF.

The V gene is TRBV6-4, the J gene TRBJ2-3; 12 bases match TRBD2. This CDR3 is 15 amino acids long. Germline CDR1 MRHNA, CDR2 SNTAGT. After removal of 6 bases from V and 5 bases from J, the junction contained 6 bases not matched to a gene. The CDR3 spells CASRELAGGLDTQYF. The CDR3 DNA follows: TGTGCCAGCAGAGAACTAGCGGGAGGCCTAGATACGCAGTATTTT.

This clone was counted between two and nine times. V is TRBV18 and J is TRBJ1-1; D is ambiguous. The germline CDR1 and CDR2 sequences are KGHSH and LQKENI. The CDR3 has 17 residues. The V end was cut by 1 base, the J end by 2 bases, with 17 bases between. The CDR3 loop reads CASSPRLLIGRNTEAFF. CDR3 in DNA: TGTGCCAGCTCACCACGGCTTTTAATCGGCAGAAACACTGAAGCTTTCTTT.

A note on this clone: One end of the junction varies from germline; a read error may be responsible. This chain uses TRBV30 with TRBJ2-7, with D unresolved. In germline, CDR1 is GTSNPN, CDR2 SVGIG (reference sequence). The CDR3 has 13 amino acids. This CDR3 reads CAWSTVLGYERYF. The DNA for the CDR3 is TGTGCCTGGAGCACGGTTCTTGGGTACGAGCGGTACTTC.

The gene calls are TRBV6-2 or TRBV6-3 and TRBJ2-7, with a weak D call TRBD2 (5 bases). The CDR3 totals 14 residues. In germline, CDR1 is MNHEY, CDR2 SVGEGT. V gave up 2 bases and J gave up 2 bases, with 10 bases separating them. The CDR3 region has the DNA TGTGCCAGCAGTTACGGGCGGGCAACCTACGAGCAGTACTTC. This gives the protein CASSYGRATYEQYF.

The V gene is TRBV27, the J gene TRBJ1-2; 10 nucleotides agree with TRBD1. The J segment lost 8 bases and the V segment lost 5 bases, leaving 8 bases of the junction unmatched. Germline-derived CDR1 and CDR2 are MNHEY and SMNVEV (reference sequence). This CDR3 contains 14 residues. The CDR3 DNA is TGTGCCAGCAGTCGACCGGGACAGGGGTTCGGCTACACCTTC. Protein: CASSRPGQGFGYTF.

The chain uses TRBV9 and TRBJ2-3, with 8 bases aligning to TRBD2. The V gene's germline CDR1 is SGDLS and CDR2 YYNGEE. Unmatched junction bases numbered 3, after V lost 0 bases and J lost 3 bases. The CDR3 is 15 residues long. The DNA for the CDR3 is TGTGCCAGCAGCGTAGATAGCGGGAAGACAGATACGCAGTATTTT. As protein: CASSVDSGKTDTQYF. The complete variable domain, with remaining parts taken from reference TRBV9 and TRBJ2-3, reads DSGVTQTPKHLITATGQRVTLRCSPRSGDLSVYWYQQSLDQGLQFLIQYYNGEERAKGNILERFSAQQFPDLHSELNLSSLELGDSALYFCASSVDSGKTDTQYFGPGTRLTVL.

V usage is TRBV2 and J usage is TRBJ2-2; D possibly corresponds to TRBD2 (6 bases). From germline, CDR1 is SNHLY and CDR2 FYNNEI. The CDR3 extends over 16 amino acids. Trimming shortened V by 8 bases and J by 1 base, and 17 bases separated the two germline ends. The CDR3 DNA follows: TGTGCCAGCTCGACAAGTGGCGGGGAGAACACCGGGGAGCTGTTTTTT. Protein product: CASSTSGGENTGELFF. Full variable domain (outside the CDR3, taken from reference TRBV2 and TRBJ2-2): EPEVTQTPSHQVTQMGQEVILRCVPISNHLYFYWYRQILGQKVEFLVSFYNNEISEKSEIFDDQFSVERPDGSNFTLKIRSTKLEDSAMYFCASSTSGGENTGELFFGEGSRLTVL.

This clone appeared a single time. V is TRBV10-3 and J is TRBJ1-1; no clear D gene. Germline assignment: CDR1 ENHRY and CDR2 SYGVKD. V was shortened by 7 bases and J by 1 base, with 16 bases between the two germline ends. The CDR3 length is 15 residues. This CDR3 is CAIKTSSSGNTEAFF. The CDR3 DNA is TGTGCCATCAAGACTTCGTCTAGTGGGAACACTGAAGCTTTCTTT.

V gene TRBV24-1 combines with J gene TRBJ1-5, with D perhaps TRBD1 (6 bases). Per the germline V gene, CDR1 is KGHDR and CDR2 is SFDVKD. V dropped 6 bases and J dropped 5 bases, with 13 bases sitting between them. The CDR3 consists of 14 residues. CDR3 sequence: CATSLSGAYQPQHF. CDR3 DNA sequence: TGTGCCACCAGTCTCTCGGGGGCTTATCAGCCCCAGCATTTT.

The chain is built from TRBV7-2 and TRBJ2-2; D is ambiguous. Trimming stripped 5 bases from V and 4 bases from J, with 5 bases between. Germline CDR1 SGHTA, CDR2 FQGNSA. This CDR3 is 12 amino acids long. This CDR3 is CASSHVTGELFF. CDR3 bases: TGTGCCAGCAGCCACGTCACCGGGGAGCTGTTTTTT.